Each of the 25 T cell receptor beta chains below was sequenced from the same sample in a study of T cells in Graves' hyperthyroidism and ophthalmopathy. There were TCR beta CDR3 regions amplified from RNA transcripts. RT-PCR in the first round (using the HTBI primer set) targeted the TCR CDR3. TCRdb used MiXCR to reprocess the multiplex PCR reads, holding one entry per CDR3 protein. This table holds about 300,000 distinct CDR3 sequences, about 19% found once. The sequenced sample consisted of blood. Source of these receptors: a man in his forties or fifties with Graves' ophthalmopathy.

This clonotype was seen many times. The chain carries TRBV20-1 and TRBJ1-2; no clear D. CDR3 length: 13 residues. With 2 bases removed from V and 1 base from J, the gap between germline ends came to 8 bases. Germline CDR1 is DFQATT and CDR2 is SNEGSKA (reference sequence). The DNA of the CDR3 is TGCAGTGCTAGACACAGACTTAACTATGGCTACACCTTC. Translating it yields CSARHRLNYGYTF.

The chain combines TRBV5-1 with TRBJ2-3, with a possible D match to TRBD1 (5 bases). The germline CDR1 and CDR2 sequences are SGHRS and YFSETQ. This CDR3 has 15 residues. Trimming removed 1 base from V and 0 bases from J, with 9 bases in between. The CDR3 loop is CASSLWTTSTDTQYF. The CDR3 region has the DNA TGCGCCAGCAGCTTGTGGACAACTAGCACAGATACGCAGTATTTT.

This clonotype has ten or more counts. V is TRBV2 and J is TRBJ1-2; D call uncertain. The CDR3 is 13 residues long. The V gene lost 1 base and the J gene lost 3 bases, with 6 bases spanning the gap. Looked up from germline, CDR1 is SNHLY and CDR2 is FYNNEI. CDR3 sequence: CASSEGGYYGYTF. CDR3 nucleotides: TGTGCCAGCAGTGAAGGAGGGTACTATGGCTACACCTTC.

This clonotype was counted at least ten times. The V gene is TRBV15, the J gene TRBJ2-3; 7 bases align to TRBD1. Per germline, CDR1 LNHNV and CDR2 YYDKDF (reference sequence). Germline trimming cut 3 bases from V and 3 bases from J; bases unmatched to any gene: 6. The CDR3 sequence is 15 residues long. The CDR3: CATSSYRGLTDTQYF. The CDR3 nucleotides read TGTGCCACCAGCAGCTACAGGGGTTTGACAGATACGCAGTATTTT.

The gene calls are TRBV18 and TRBJ1-6; no clear D gene. Germline V gene sequence: CDR1 KGHSH, CDR2 LQKENI. There are 13 residues in the CDR3. With 1 base removed from V and 7 bases from J, the gap between germline ends came to 5 bases. DNA of the CDR3: TGTGCCAGCTCACCACAAGGGAATTCACCCCTCCACTTT. Translated: CASSPQGNSPLHF.

This clonotype was detected only a few times. The chain joins TRBV12-3 or TRBV12-4 to TRBJ1-4; D is undetermined. Trimming took 3 bases from V and 0 from J, leaving 17 bases between them. CDR3 length: 18 residues. CDR3 nucleotides: TGTGCCAGCAGTTTCATTTGGCAGGACGAGGCAACTAATGAAAAACTGTTTTTT. Its translation: CASSFIWQDEATNEKLFF.

This clonotype was recorded a few times. The rearrangement uses TRBV12-3 or TRBV12-4 and TRBJ1-6; 10 bases align to TRBD1. The CDR3 sequence is 14 residues long. With 6 bases clipped from V and 8 bases from J, the junction kept 4 bases outside the gene matches. CDR3 region: CASRKDRGYSPLHF. The CDR3 DNA reads as TGTGCCAGCAGAAAGGACAGGGGGTATTCACCCCTCCACTTT.

This clonotype showed up many times. CDR3 sequence (DNA): TGTGCCAGCAGCTTGTCGGGGGGCGGAAATGAGCAGTTCTTC. Its protein is CASSLSGGGNEQFF. The chain uses TRBV7-3 and TRBJ2-1; a weak D match, TRBD2 (7 bases). Germline CDR1 reads SGHTA; CDR2 reads FQGTGA. CDR3 length equals 14 residues. V dropped 3 bases and J dropped 7 bases, with 13 bases sitting between them. Together with reference TRBV7-3 and TRBJ2-1, the CDR3 gives the full variable domain: GAGVSQTPSNKVTEKGKYVELRCDPISGHTALYWYRQSLGQGPEFLIYFQGTGAADDSGLPNDRFFAVRPEGSVSTLKIQRTERGDSAVYLCASSLSGGGNEQFFGPGTRLTVL.

This clonotype was seen at least ten times. V usage is TRBV5-1 and J usage is TRBJ2-1; TRBD2 matches 7 bases. CDR1 SGHRS and CDR2 YFSETQ come from the germline V gene. CDR3 length: 17 residues. Losses at the gene ends were 2 bases for V and 8 bases for J; bases not matched to a gene: 16. The CDR3 DNA follows: TGCGCCAGCAGCTTTCCTATCGGGGGAGGGCCCGTCGATGAGCAGTTCTTC. This codes for CASSFPIGGGPVDEQFF.

This clonotype showed up many times. This chain joins TRBV2 and TRBJ2-1; 8 bases map to TRBD2. The V and J ends lost 2 bases and 4 bases, in that order; junction bases with no gene match: 4. The CDR3 has 15 amino acids. The germline V gene has CDR1 SNHLY and CDR2 FYNNEI. CDR3 coding DNA: TGTGCCAGCAGTGAACTAGCGGGTCAGTACAATGAGCAGTTCTTC. Translation: CASSELAGQYNEQFF.

The table lists this clonotype with many counts. The chain uses TRBV5-1 and TRBJ1-1; TRBD1 is a possible D gene (5 bases). The CDR3 loop spans 13 amino acids. The V end was cut by 0 bases, the J end by 8 bases, with 11 bases between. Germline CDR1 and CDR2: SGHRS and YFSETQ. The CDR3 loop is CASSLDGGREAFF. For the CDR3, the DNA is TGCGCCAGCAGCTTGGATGGGGGAAGGGAAGCTTTCTTT.

This clonotype was detected many times. The rearrangement links TRBV11-2 to TRBJ2-2, with D perhaps TRBD2 (5 bases). The CDR3 has 15 residues. The germline V gene has CDR1 SGHAT and CDR2 FQNNGV. The V end was cut by 5 bases, the J end by 4 bases, with 14 bases between. The CDR3 coding sequence is TGTGCCAGCAGCACTTACATCCGGGGCACCGGGGAGCTGTTTTTT. Its translation: CASSTYIRGTGELFF.

This clonotype was recorded at least ten times. V usage is TRBV3-1 and J usage is TRBJ2-1; 7 nucleotides match TRBD2. The CDR3 consists of 15 residues. V lost 4 bases to trimming and J lost 5 bases; unmatched junction nucleotides: 8. Germline lookup yields CDR1 LGHDT and CDR2 YNNKEL (reference sequence). CDR3 residues: CASSLQRDQNNEQFF. The CDR3 nucleotides read TGTGCCAGCAGCCTCCAGCGGGACCAAAACAATGAGCAGTTCTTC.

About this clonotype: A much bigger clone sits one base away, suggesting this may be a read error. The chain couples TRBV7-2 to TRBJ2-1; 9 positions agree with TRBD2. This CDR3 is 15 amino acids long. CDR1 is SGHTA, CDR2 FQGNSA, per germline. This CDR3 is CASSLEGTSNNERFF. The CDR3 DNA reads TGTGCCAGCAGCTTAGAGGGGACTAGCAACAATGAGCGGTTCTTC.

This chain uses TRBV6-6 with TRBJ2-3, with TRBD1 matching 8 bases. The CDR3 covers 17 residues. The J segment lost 0 bases and the V segment lost 2 bases, leaving 7 bases of the junction unmatched. Germline CDR1 MNHNY, CDR2 SVGAGI (reference sequence). The CDR3 coding sequence is TGTGCCAGCAGTTACGGAAGACAGGGGTCTAGCACAGATACGCAGTATTTT. Residues: CASSYGRQGSSTDTQYF.

CDR3 bases: TGCAGCGTTGCCGGGACAGGGAAGGCCGGGGAGCTGTTTTTT. It is translated as CSVAGTGKAGELFF. This chain uses TRBV29-1 with TRBJ2-2, with TRBD1 matching 9 bases. J gave up 6 bases and V 4 bases, and 6 bases lay outside the gene matches. This CDR3 contains 14 residues. Germline V lookup: CDR1 SQVTM, CDR2 ANQGSEA.

This clonotype was counted at least ten times. V is TRBV19 and J is TRBJ2-1; a weak D match, TRBD2 (5 bases). The CDR3 extends over 17 amino acids. V lost 1 base to trimming and J lost 0 bases, with 13 bases between them. Germline CDR1 reads LNHDA; CDR2 reads SQIVND (reference sequence). The DNA for the CDR3 is TGTGCCAGTAGTATAGGGAATCCGGGAAGCTCCTACAATGAGCAGTTCTTC. Translating gives CASSIGNPGSSYNEQFF.

This clonotype was seen a handful of times. The chain recombines TRBV2 with TRBJ2-2; D may be TRBD2 (6 bases). In germline, CDR1 is SNHLY, CDR2 FYNNEI. The CDR3 has 13 amino acids. The V gene lost 8 bases and the J gene lost 3 bases, with 10 bases spanning the gap. DNA for the CDR3: TGTGCCAGCGAAGCGGGCTACACCGGGGAGCTGTTTTTT. Protein product: CASEAGYTGELFF.

The chain joins TRBV29-1 to TRBJ2-2, with 11 bases lining up with TRBD2. The junction had 5 bases not matched to a gene; V was cut back by 4 bases and J by 7 bases. The CDR3 extends over 14 amino acids. Germline V gives CDR1 SQVTM, CDR2 ANQGSEA. The CDR3 protein is CSVVLAGVVGELFF. The DNA for the CDR3 is TGCAGCGTTGTACTAGCGGGAGTTGTCGGGGAGCTGTTTTTT.

This clonotype was recorded at least ten times. V usage is TRBV5-1 and J usage is TRBJ2-3, with D possibly being TRBD2 (6 bases). CDR1 is SGHRS and CDR2 is YFSETQ in the germline V gene. Trimming removed 4 bases from V and 5 bases from J, with 14 bases in between. The CDR3 totals 14 residues. The CDR3 protein is CASSASGVKDTQYF. CDR3 in DNA: TGCGCCAGCAGCGCTTCGGGAGTTAAAGATACGCAGTATTTT. Drawing the rest from reference TRBV5-1 and TRBJ2-3, the complete variable domain is KAGVTQTPRYLIKTRGQQVTLSCSPISGHRSVSWYQQTPGQGLQFLFEYFSETQRNKGNFPGRFSGRQFSNSRSEMNVSTLELGDSALYLCASSASGVKDTQYFGPGTRLTVL.

V usage is TRBV4-2 and J usage is TRBJ2-1; TRBD2 matches at 13 bases. V lost 3 bases, J lost 6 bases, and 5 bases stayed unmatched. This CDR3 contains 16 residues. Germline V lookup: CDR1 LGHNA, CDR2 YNFKEQ. The DNA of the CDR3 is TGTGCCAGCAGCCAGGCCGGGACTAGCGGGATCAATGAGCAGTTCTTC. It translates to CASSQAGTSGINEQFF.

CDR3 sequence reads: CASRLSTDSSGNTIYF. Written as DNA, the CDR3 is TGTGCCAGCAGATTATCGACGGACAGCTCTGGAAACACCATATATTTT. V is TRBV6-2 or TRBV6-3 and J is TRBJ1-3; possible D gene TRBD1, 6 bases. The ends were cut back, 6 bases at V and 0 bases at J, with 15 bases in the middle. The CDR3 covers 16 residues. In germline, CDR1 is MNHEY, CDR2 SVGEGT.

This clonotype came up a few times. The chain is built from TRBV24-1 and TRBJ2-7, with D perhaps matching TRBD2 (6 bases). The germline V and J ends were trimmed by 4 bases and 7 bases, with 19 bases remaining between them. CDR3 size: 15 residues. Germline CDR1 and CDR2: KGHDR and SFDVKD. The DNA of the CDR3 is TGTGCCACCAGTGACCCATCCGGGACTCCTGGAGAGCAGTACTTC. Translation: CATSDPSGTPGEQYF.

The rearrangement links TRBV30 to TRBJ2-1; no firm D call. CDR1 and CDR2 from the germline V gene are GTSNPN and SVGIG (reference sequence). This CDR3 is 13 amino acids long. The V end was cut by 0 bases, the J end by 7 bases, with 10 bases between. CDR3 in amino acids: CAWSVGGENEQFF. The CDR3 region has the DNA TGTGCCTGGAGTGTAGGTGGAGAGAATGAGCAGTTCTTC.

The V gene is TRBV7-2, the J gene TRBJ2-3, with a tentative D call TRBD2 (5 bases). Germline V lookup: CDR1 SGHTA, CDR2 FQGNSA. The CDR3 is made up of 15 amino acids. Trimming stripped 3 bases from V and 6 bases from J, with 16 bases between. The CDR3 sequence: CASSLALLVPDTQYF. CDR3 DNA: TGTGCCAGCAGCTTGGCCTTACTAGTTCCGGATACGCAGTATTTT.